Each of the 14 T cell receptor beta chains below was sequenced from the same sample in a study of esophageal squamous cell carcinoma under preoperative chemotherapy (dated by TCRdb to 2017 to 2018). The time point label, read with the paper, signifies: after preoperative PTX-NDP chemotherapy. The library came from PCR. The listed sequencing device is HiSeq X Ten. The public reads were reprocessed in TCRdb via fastp at Q25 and MiXCR, keeping in-frame beta chains. Merged by CDR3 protein, the rows form single entries marked with the most common genes and DNA. The sample profile shows 15,000 to 20,000 distinct CDR3 sequences; about 45% of them were found once. The top ten constitute about 31% of the sample. This specimen was collected from a patient given preoperative chemotherapy. The receptors come from a human donor with esophageal squamous cell carcinoma. The donor label of this sample is uncertain.

Concerning this clonotype itself: One end of the junction fails to match germline, which may point to a read error. This chain links TRBV7-3 with TRBJ2-5, with D unclear. The CDR3 contains 13 residues. In germline, CDR1 is SGHTA, CDR2 FQGTGA. This CDR3 is CASSVTHQETQYF. The CDR3 DNA reads as TGTGCCAGCAGCGTAACTCATCAAGAGACCCAGTACTTC.

By its share, this clonotype is medium-sized. CDR3 protein: CASRRTGEDTQYF. For the CDR3, the DNA is TGTGCCAGCCGACGGACAGGGGAAGATACGCAGTATTTT. The chain carries TRBV7-2 and TRBJ2-3, with 9 bases identical to TRBD1. V shed 8 bases and J 5 bases; nucleotides not matched to a gene: 5. This CDR3 is built from 13 residues. Germline loops: CDR1 SGHTA, CDR2 FQGNSA.

The chain has TRBV12-3 or TRBV12-4 and TRBJ2-3, with a possible D match to TRBD2 (6 bases). The J call may be wrong; the DNA end is better matched by TRBJ2-7. The CDR3 spans 15 residues. The CDR3 DNA is TGTGGCCGCGGTCGGGGGATGTGGGGCAAAGACACGCAGTACTTC. Amino acids: CGRGRGMWGKDTQYF.

J is TRBJ2-7 and V is TRBV5-6, with D perhaps matching TRBD2 (5 bases). The CDR3 has 14 residues. The germline gives CDR1 SGHDT, CDR2 YYEEEE. V shed 1 base and J shed 6 bases, with 14 bases lying between them. The CDR3 region has the DNA TGTGCCAGCAGCTTGCGGGGTCCCGCGAGCGAGCAGTACTTC. The encoded protein is CASSLRGPASEQYF.

This clonotype was detected many times. The chain is built from TRBV7-8 and TRBJ2-1; 15 nucleotides align to TRBD2. TRBJ2-5 explains the end of the DNA better; the J call may be wrong. This CDR3 comprises 21 residues. The V gene's germline CDR1 is SGHVS and CDR2 FQNEAQ. The CDR3 nucleotides read TGTGCCAGCAGCTTAGTCGGGGGGGGACTAGCGGGAGGAGGAGCCTTTGGGACCCAGTACTTC. Translated, it gives CASSLVGGGLAGGGAFGTQYF.

The chain recombines TRBV6-5 with TRBJ2-5, with TRBD2 identical over 8 bases. CDR1 and CDR2 (germline): MNHEY, SVGAGI. The V segment lost 2 bases and the J segment 4 bases; nucleotides outside the gene matches: 3. The CDR3 has 14 amino acids. The CDR3 DNA reads TGTGCCAGCAGTTACCGGCTAGCGGGAGAGACCCAGTACTTC. Translation: CASSYRLAGETQYF.

This chain links TRBV6-1 with TRBJ2-1, with 12 nucleotides matching TRBD1. The V gene end was trimmed by 6 bases and the J gene end by 4 bases; junction bases not matched to a gene: 4. The CDR3 sequence is 15 residues long. Germline V CDR1 and CDR2: MNHNS, SASEGT. The CDR3 sequence: CASRAGQGAYNEQFF. The CDR3 DNA reads as TGTGCCAGCAGGGCGGGACAGGGGGCTTACAATGAGCAGTTCTTC.

The chain has TRBV7-2 and TRBJ2-5; TRBD1 might be the D (5 bases). There are 15 residues in the CDR3. Trimming stripped 1 base from V and 0 bases from J, with 9 bases between. The germline CDR1 and CDR2 sequences are SGHTA and FQGNSA. The CDR3 DNA reads TGTGCCAGCAGCTTAGGGACAAATTACCAAGAGACCCAGTACTTC. As protein: CASSLGTNYQETQYF. Full variable domain (outside the CDR3, taken from reference TRBV7-2 and TRBJ2-5): GAGVSQSPSNKVTEKGKDVELRCDPISGHTALYWYRQSLGQGLEFLIYFQGNSAPDKSGLPSDRFSAERTGGSVSTLTIQRTQQEDSAVYLCASSLGTNYQETQYFGPGTRLLVL.

The chain employs TRBV27 and TRBJ2-1; TRBD2 matches 7 bases. Trimming at V came to 3 bases and at J to 13 bases, leaving 12 bases not matched to a gene. CDR1 MNHEY and CDR2 SMNVEV come from the germline V gene (reference sequence). This CDR3 has 14 residues. CDR3 sequence (DNA): TGTGCCAGCAGTTTGTTTCAGGGAGGGGAGACCCAGTTCTTC. This encodes CASSLFQGGETQFF.

The chain uses TRBV11-3 and TRBJ2-5, with 10 bases fitting TRBD1. The CDR3 loop spans 16 amino acids. The junction had 2 bases not matched to a gene; V was cut back by 1 base and J by 0 bases. The germline gives CDR1 SGHNT, CDR2 YENEEA. CDR3 residues: CASSLGQGAHQETQYF. The CDR3 region has the DNA TGTGCCAGCAGCTTAGGACAGGGGGCGCACCAAGAGACCCAGTACTTC.

The chain employs TRBV12-5 and TRBJ2-1, with a weak D call TRBD2 (6 bases). The CDR3 totals 14 residues. Trimming cost V 5 bases and J 13 bases, with 21 bases left between them. CDR1 and CDR2 (germline): LGHNT, FRNRAP. The CDR3 nucleotides read TGTGCTAGTGGTGGACCGGGGGTGGGCGAGACCCAGTTCTTC. It yields the protein CASGGPGVGETQFF.

The CDR3 region is CASSLTSDEQFF. The CDR3 region has the DNA TGTGCCAGCAGCTTAACGTCCGATGAGCAGTTCTTC. V gene TRBV7-3 combines with J gene TRBJ2-1; D gene ambiguous. The germline gives CDR1 SGHTA, CDR2 FQGTGA. The CDR3 loop spans 12 amino acids. V was trimmed by 0 bases and J by 8 bases, leaving 5 bases between them.

This clonotype was counted ten times or more. This chain connects TRBV27 to TRBJ2-5; D perhaps matches TRBD1 (5 bases). Germline-derived CDR1 and CDR2 are MNHEY and SMNVEV (reference sequence). V lost 5 bases and J lost 3, with 10 bases in between. This CDR3 is 13 amino acids long. CDR3 DNA sequence: TGTGCCAGCAGTGGCAGGGTGAAAGAGACCCAGTACTTC. It specifies CASSGRVKETQYF.

This clonotype appeared many times. This chain joins TRBV28 and TRBJ2-1; a possible D gene is TRBD2 (6 bases). The DNA end is a closer match to TRBJ2-7, so the J assignment may be wrong. Per the germline V gene, CDR1 is MDHEN and CDR2 is SYDVKM. The CDR3 spans 13 residues. CDR3 nucleotide sequence: TGTGCCAGCAGTTTATCAGGAGGGTACGAGCAGTACTTC. It yields the protein CASSLSGGYEQYF.